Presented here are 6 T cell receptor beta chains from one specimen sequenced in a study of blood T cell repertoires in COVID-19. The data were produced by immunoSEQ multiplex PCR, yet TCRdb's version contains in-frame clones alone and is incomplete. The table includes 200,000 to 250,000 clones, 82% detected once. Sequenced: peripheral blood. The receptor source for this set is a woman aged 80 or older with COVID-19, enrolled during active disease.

The CDR3 nucleotides read TGTGCCAGCTCACCAGGTCGGGATCAGCCCCAGCATTTT. Protein: CASSPGRDQPQHF. The chain employs TRBV18 and TRBJ1-5; D call uncertain. Germline V gives CDR1 KGHSH, CDR2 LQKENI. The CDR3 runs to 13 residues. V lost 2 bases and J 5 bases, leaving 7 bases between the germline ends.

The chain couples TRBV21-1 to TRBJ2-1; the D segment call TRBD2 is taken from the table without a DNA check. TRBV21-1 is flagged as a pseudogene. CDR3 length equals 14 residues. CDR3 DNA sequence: TGTGCCAGCAGCAAACGCCCTAGAGTCAATGAGCAGTTCTTC. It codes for CASSKRPRVNEQFF.

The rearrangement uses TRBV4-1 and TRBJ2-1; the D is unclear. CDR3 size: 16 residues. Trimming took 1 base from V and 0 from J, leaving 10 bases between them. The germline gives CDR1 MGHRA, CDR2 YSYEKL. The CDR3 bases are TGCGCCAGCAGCCAAGTAGGCACTACCTCCTACAATGAGCAGTTCTTC. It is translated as CASSQVGTTSYNEQFF.

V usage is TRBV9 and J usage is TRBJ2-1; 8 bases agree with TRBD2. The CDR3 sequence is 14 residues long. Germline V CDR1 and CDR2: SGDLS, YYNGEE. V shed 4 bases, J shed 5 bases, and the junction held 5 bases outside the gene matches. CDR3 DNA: TGTGCCAGCAGCATACTAGCGGTGGACAATGAGCAGTTCTTC. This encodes CASSILAVDNEQFF.

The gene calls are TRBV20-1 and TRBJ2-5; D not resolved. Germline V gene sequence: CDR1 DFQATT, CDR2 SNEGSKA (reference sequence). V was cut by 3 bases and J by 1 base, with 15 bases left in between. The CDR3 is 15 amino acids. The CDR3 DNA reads TGCAGTGCTAGTTCCACCGAAAGACTCCAAGAGACCCAGTACTTC. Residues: CSASSTERLQETQYF.

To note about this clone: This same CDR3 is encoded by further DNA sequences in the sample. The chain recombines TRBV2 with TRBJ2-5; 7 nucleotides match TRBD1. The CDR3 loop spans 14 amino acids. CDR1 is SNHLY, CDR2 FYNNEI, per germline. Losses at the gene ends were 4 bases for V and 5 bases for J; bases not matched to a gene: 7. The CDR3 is CASSGQGVRETQYF. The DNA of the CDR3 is TGTGCCAGCAGTGGACAGGGTGTTCGGGAGACCCAGTACTTC.